This TCR beta chain was sequenced for a study of monozygotic twins with inflammatory bowel disease. UMIs containing a 6-nucleotide sample barcode were added via template switching. TCRdb re-analyzed the 5' RACE reads; it lists each CDR3 protein once, without DNA. Listed are approximately 400,000 distinct CDR3 sequences; 2% to 2.5% falls within the top ten. From germline, CDR1 is SQVTM and CDR2 ANQGSEA. The CDR3 is made up of 12 amino acids. The sequencing sample was made of blood. This clonotype was obtained from a human donor with ulcerative colitis or Crohn's disease, or a healthy co-twin of an affected twin (not recorded which). J is TRBJ2-5 and V is TRBV29-1. The CDR3 reads CSVEKELGTQYF.